These 31 T cell receptor beta chains came from one sample sequenced in a study of blood T cell repertoires in COVID-19. Produced via immunoSEQ multiplex PCR; TCRdb's table is partial and in-frame only. The profile shows 61,000 or so clones, around 90% of them singletons. Sequenced: peripheral blood. These TCRs come from a woman older than 75 with active COVID-19.

The chain is built from TRBV19 and TRBJ2-3; 9 positions match TRBD2. The V and J ends lost 4 bases and 2 bases, in that order; junction bases with no gene match: 7. Per the germline V gene, CDR1 is LNHDA and CDR2 is SQIVND (reference sequence). CDR3 length: 16 amino acids. CDR3 nucleotides: TGTGCCAGTAGTAGGGTAGCGGGGGAGATCACAGATACGCAGTATTTT. Encoded protein: CASSRVAGEITDTQYF.

The V call is TRBV4-2, the J call TRBJ2-5, with 8 bases matching TRBD2. The V gene's germline CDR1 is LGHNA and CDR2 YNFKEQ. The V gene end was trimmed by 6 bases and the J gene end by 7 bases; junction bases not matched to a gene: 7. The CDR3 length is 13 residues. DNA for the CDR3: TGTGCCAGCAGTTTCGGGGGGGAGGGGACCCAGTACTTC. It translates to CASSFGGEGTQYF.

The V call is TRBV2, the J call TRBJ1-1; 9 bases map to TRBD1. Germline V gene sequence: CDR1 SNHLY, CDR2 FYNNEI. The CDR3 is made up of 13 amino acids. Trimming took 3 bases from V and 11 from J; bases not matched to a gene: 7. The CDR3 region has the DNA TGTGCCAGCAGTGACCGGGACAGGGTACGGGCTTTCTTT. Protein: CASSDRDRVRAFF.

The V and J genes are TRBV19 and TRBJ1-1; D might be TRBD1 (6 bases). Germline CDR1 reads LNHDA; CDR2 reads SQIVND (reference sequence). This CDR3 is 14 amino acids long. The V end lost 6 bases, the J end lost 3 bases, and 14 bases lay between the germline ends. The CDR3 sequence: CASSLQGWDTEAFF. CDR3 nucleotides: TGTGCCAGTAGCCTACAGGGATGGGACACTGAAGCTTTCTTT.

The genes are TRBV12-3 or TRBV12-4 and TRBJ1-5, with 9 positions matching TRBD1. Trimming took 6 bases from V and 6 from J; bases not matched to a gene: 3. The CDR3 spans 13 residues. The CDR3 region has the DNA TGTGCCAGCAGGGGGACAGGGTTTCAGCCCCAGCATTTT. It yields the protein CASRGTGFQPQHF.

This chain joins TRBV28 and TRBJ1-2, with D possibly matching TRBD1 (5 bases). V was clipped by 8 bases and J by 2 bases, with 9 bases between them. CDR1 MDHEN and CDR2 SYDVKM come from the germline V gene. This CDR3 has 12 amino acids. The CDR3 sequence: CASAQGNYGYTF. CDR3 coding DNA: TGTGCCAGCGCGCAGGGAAACTATGGCTACACCTTC.

For the CDR3, the DNA is TGCGCCAGCAGCCAAGTTCCGGCGGGGGCCTACACAGATACGCAGTATTTT. Its translation is CASSQVPAGAYTDTQYF. The chain joins TRBV4-1 to TRBJ2-3; tentative D call: TRBD2 (7 bases). CDR1 is MGHRA and CDR2 is YSYEKL in the germline V gene. The CDR3 has 17 amino acids. V was trimmed by 1 base and J by 2 bases, leaving 16 bases between them.

The chain links TRBV28 to TRBJ1-1; maybe TRBD1 (5 bases). V shed 3 bases and J shed 1 base, with 15 bases lying between them. CDR3 length: 16 amino acids. Germline CDR1 MDHEN, CDR2 SYDVKM. CDR3 protein: CASSLVGARKNTEAFF. CDR3 nucleotides: TGTGCCAGCAGTTTGGTAGGGGCTCGAAAGAACACTGAAGCTTTCTTT.

The V call is TRBV24-1, the J call TRBJ2-1; TRBD1 is a possible D gene (6 bases). The V gene lost 2 bases and the J gene lost 8 bases, with 9 bases spanning the gap. CDR1 and CDR2 (germline): KGHDR, SFDVKD. The CDR3 is made up of 13 amino acids. DNA of the CDR3: TGTGCCACCAGTGATTCAGGGGTGGATGAGCAGTTCTTC. Its protein is CATSDSGVDEQFF.

The V gene is TRBV18, the J gene TRBJ2-1; D possibly corresponds to TRBD2 (5 bases). The germline V gene encodes CDR1 KGHSH and CDR2 LQKENI. V was cut by 0 bases and J by 12 bases, with 12 bases left in between. The CDR3 totals 13 residues. Here the CDR3 reads CASSPPSIGLQFF. CDR3 DNA: TGTGCCAGCTCACCACCGAGCATAGGACTGCAGTTCTTC.

The chain joins TRBV6-6 to TRBJ2-4; the match to TRBD1 covers 11 bases. J gave up 0 bases and V 5 bases, and 3 bases lay outside the gene matches. In germline, CDR1 is MNHNY, CDR2 SVGAGI (reference sequence). This CDR3 comprises 16 residues. The CDR3 reads CASSQGQGVAKNIQYF. The DNA for the CDR3 is TGTGCCAGCAGTCAGGGACAGGGGGTAGCCAAAAACATTCAGTACTTC.

This sequence joins TRBV4-3 and TRBJ2-6; 7 bases agree with TRBD2. From germline, CDR1 is LGHNA and CDR2 YSLEER. J was trimmed by 2 bases and V by 4 bases; bases with no gene match: 8. This CDR3 has 17 residues. The CDR3 here is CASSPLGLGAGANVLTF. CDR3 coding DNA: TGCGCCAGCAGCCCCCTAGGACTAGGAGCTGGGGCCAACGTCCTGACTTTC.

This chain uses TRBV24-1 with TRBJ2-5, with D perhaps matching TRBD1 (6 bases). CDR3 length: 15 amino acids. Trimming left V 4 bases short and J 5 bases short, with 16 bases between. Germline loops: CDR1 KGHDR, CDR2 SFDVKD. Here the CDR3 DNA reads TGTGCCACCAGTGAAACCCCCACAGGGTTGGAGACCCAGTACTTC. Translation gives CATSETPTGLETQYF.

The chain links TRBV10-3 to TRBJ2-3; tentatively, D is TRBD2 (5 bases). CDR1 and CDR2 (germline): ENHRY, SYGVKD. Trimming took off 7 bases at V and 3 bases at J, with 11 bases between the two ends. This CDR3 comprises 13 residues. The CDR3 DNA is TGTGCCATCACGATGAGGGAAACAGATACGCAGTATTTT. Its protein product is CAITMRETDTQYF.

This clone appeared a single time. This sequence joins TRBV5-1 and TRBJ2-7, with 8 nucleotides matching TRBD2. Germline lookup yields CDR1 SGHRS and CDR2 YFSETQ. The CDR3 totals 18 residues. Trimming at V came to 1 base and at J to 6 bases, leaving 18 bases not matched to a gene. The CDR3 DNA is TGCGCCAGCAGCTTGCCCGGGAGGGAGCAAGGGGTACTACGCGAGCAGTACTTC. Protein product: CASSLPGREQGVLREQYF.

This chain uses TRBV11-2 with TRBJ2-3, with D maybe TRBD1 (5 bases). CDR3 size: 17 residues. Germline lookup yields CDR1 SGHAT and CDR2 FQNNGV. V lost 7 bases, J lost 2 bases, and 22 bases lay in between. CDR3 DNA sequence: TGTGCCAGCACCCTTGGGGCCGGTAGCCGGGCCACAGATACGCAGTATTTT. Amino acid sequence: CASTLGAGSRATDTQYF.

This chain links TRBV19 with TRBJ1-2, with D maybe TRBD1 (5 bases). The germline gives CDR1 LNHDA, CDR2 SQIVND (reference sequence). V was cut by 6 bases and J by 7 bases, with 18 bases left in between. This CDR3 has 14 amino acids. CDR3 region: CASRELGYRRGYTF. The CDR3 bases are TGTGCCAGTAGGGAACTGGGTTACAGGCGTGGCTACACCTTC.

This clone appeared once. J is TRBJ1-5 and V is TRBV5-4, with D hard to call. CDR1 is SGHNT, CDR2 YYREEE, per germline (reference sequence). V was trimmed by 0 bases and J by 3 bases, leaving 10 bases between them. The CDR3 length is 15 residues. DNA of the CDR3: TGTGCCAGCAGCTTGGACGGAGGGAACAATCAGCCCCAGCATTTT. As protein: CASSLDGGNNQPQHF.

J is TRBJ2-1 and V is TRBV5-1; TRBD2 matches 11 bases. The CDR3 covers 17 residues. Germline trimming cut 0 bases from V and 4 bases from J; bases unmatched to any gene: 6. Per the germline V gene, CDR1 is SGHRS and CDR2 is YFSETQ. CDR3 sequence (DNA): TGCGCCAGCAGCTTGGCTCTAGCGGGGGGTATTTACAATGAGCAGTTCTTC. Its protein product is CASSLALAGGIYNEQFF.

V gene TRBV11-1 combines with J gene TRBJ1-1; tentatively, D is TRBD1 (6 bases). The V end lost 3 bases, the J end lost 5 bases, and 13 bases lay between the germline ends. In germline, CDR1 is SGHAT, CDR2 FQDESV (reference sequence). CDR3 size: 14 residues. This CDR3 is CASSFRGARTEAFF. CDR3 DNA sequence: TGTGCCAGCAGCTTTCGGGGGGCGAGGACTGAAGCTTTCTTT.

CDR3 nucleotide sequence: TGTGCCAGCAGCGTAGCCGGGGGGGTACGGGAGACCCAGTACTTC. Its protein is CASSVAGGVRETQYF. J is TRBJ2-5 and V is TRBV9; 8 bases are shared with TRBD2. Germline V CDR1 and CDR2: SGDLS, YYNGEE. Unmatched junction bases numbered 6, after V lost 0 bases and J lost 5 bases. The CDR3 length is 15 residues.

The chain is built from TRBV7-2 and TRBJ2-7; 8 bases map to TRBD2. The CDR3 extends over 15 amino acids. Germline trimming cut 5 bases from V and 1 base from J; bases unmatched to any gene: 7. Germline V gives CDR1 SGHTA, CDR2 FQGNSA. The chain's CDR3 is CASSPRSGGSYEQYF. The CDR3 DNA sequence: TGTGCCAGCAGCCCCCGGTCGGGGGGGTCCTACGAGCAGTACTTC. Drawing the rest from reference TRBV7-2 and TRBJ2-7, the complete variable domain is GAGVSQSPSNKVTEKGKDVELRCDPISGHTALYWYRQSLGQGLEFLIYFQGNSAPDKSGLPSDRFSAERTGGSVSTLTIQRTQQEDSAVYLCASSPRSGGSYEQYFGPGTRLTVT.

The genes are TRBV19 and TRBJ1-2; D remains ambiguous. Germline values: CDR1 LNHDA, CDR2 SQIVND (reference sequence). Trimming shortened V by 5 bases and J by 3 bases, and 7 bases separated the two germline ends. CDR3 length: 12 residues. This CDR3 reads CASSLPDYGYTF. DNA of the CDR3: TGTGCCAGTAGTCTACCGGACTATGGCTACACCTTC.

This chain links TRBV19 with TRBJ2-3; D is uncertain. The V and J ends lost 3 bases and 0 bases respectively, with 10 bases between them. This CDR3 contains 15 residues. Germline V lookup: CDR1 LNHDA, CDR2 SQIVND (reference sequence). The CDR3 loop reads CASSIRSASTDTQYF. Written as DNA, the CDR3 is TGTGCCAGTAGTATCCGGAGTGCTAGCACAGATACGCAGTATTTT.

The rearrangement links TRBV28 to TRBJ2-5; TRBD2 matches at 8 bases. V was pared by 2 bases and J by 5 bases, with 4 bases of the junction left unmatched. The CDR3 covers 14 residues. The germline gives CDR1 MDHEN, CDR2 SYDVKM. DNA of the CDR3: TGTGCCAGCAGTTTACGCGGGGGGATGGAGACCCAGTACTTC. Amino acids: CASSLRGGMETQYF.

Only one count was recorded for this clone. V gene TRBV4-3 combines with J gene TRBJ2-1, with TRBD1 matching over 7 bases. Germline CDR1 LGHNA, CDR2 YSLEER. Trimming removed 4 bases from V and 10 bases from J; junction bases left unmatched: 16. This CDR3 is built from 16 residues. The CDR3 sequence: CASSRLTGRGGWEQFF. DNA of the CDR3: TGCGCCAGCAGCCGCTTGACAGGGCGAGGGGGATGGGAGCAGTTCTTC.

This sequence joins TRBV7-8 and TRBJ2-2, with D possibly being TRBD2 (5 bases). From germline, CDR1 is SGHVS and CDR2 FQNEAQ. The CDR3 length is 16 residues. V was pared by 1 base and J by 4 bases, with 13 bases between. The DNA of the CDR3 is TGTGCCAGCAGCTTAGATCTGACTACAGTCACCGGGGAGCTGTTTTTT. It encodes CASSLDLTTVTGELFF.

This rearrangement joins TRBV28 to TRBJ1-1, with a possible D match to TRBD1 (5 bases). V was cut by 4 bases and J by 5 bases, with 14 bases left in between. The CDR3 has 14 amino acids. Germline V lookup: CDR1 MDHEN, CDR2 SYDVKM. The CDR3 DNA is TGTGCCAGCAGTTCCGGGACTCTAACGACTGAAGCTTTCTTT. This sequence encodes CASSSGTLTTEAFF. Full variable domain (remainder filled in from reference TRBV28 and TRBJ1-1): DVKVTQSSRYLVKRTGEKVFLECVQDMDHENMFWYRQDPGLGLRLIYFSYDVKMKEKGDIPEGYSVSREKKERFSLILESASTNQTSMYLCASSSGTLTTEAFFGQGTRLTVV.

J is TRBJ1-5 and V is TRBV5-6; D perhaps matches TRBD1 (6 bases). CDR3 length equals 15 residues. The V and J ends lost 0 bases and 6 bases respectively, with 13 bases between them. Germline V CDR1 and CDR2: SGHDT, YYEEEE. CDR3: CASSLGQGIIQPQHF. The CDR3 region has the DNA TGTGCCAGCAGCTTGGGTCAGGGGATTATTCAGCCCCAGCATTTT.

The genes are TRBV6-6 and TRBJ2-7, with a weak D call TRBD1 (5 bases). Germline CDR1 and CDR2: MNHNY and SVGAGI (reference sequence). The CDR3 is 13 amino acids. V was shortened by 2 bases and J by 3 bases, with 8 bases between the two germline ends. CDR3 region: CASSYPGIYEQYF. For the CDR3, the DNA is TGTGCCAGCAGTTACCCAGGGATCTACGAGCAGTACTTC.

This clone was seen once. This rearrangement joins TRBV4-2 to TRBJ2-1; a possible D gene is TRBD2 (5 bases). Germline CDR1 LGHNA, CDR2 YNFKEQ. Trimming left V 0 bases short and J 7 bases short, with 7 bases between. The CDR3 sequence is 13 residues long. CDR3 loop: CASSQDTGNEQFF. CDR3 DNA sequence: TGTGCCAGCAGCCAAGATACGGGGAATGAGCAGTTCTTC.